What follows are 21 T cell receptor beta chains derived from one specimen sequenced in a study of regulatory T cells in long-lasting Graves disease. The time point denotes: newly diagnosed GD, antithyroid drugs for less than 3 months. The TCR library was prepared using RNA isolated from PBMCs. CDR3-region Arm-PCR and iRepertoire HTBI primers produced the TCR beta libraries. TCRdb re-called the multiplex PCR reads through MiXCR, storing one row per CDR3 protein. The table includes roughly 530,000 distinct CDR3 sequences, 15% to 20% detected once. This sample was also put to use in a study of T cells in Graves' hyperthyroidism and ophthalmopathy.

The material sequenced was peripheral blood mononuclear cells (PBMCs), taken at new diagnosis, from a patient treated with antithyroid drugs. Source of these receptors: a woman aged 35 to 59 with Graves disease.

This clonotype was recorded a few times. At one of its ends the junction is not consistent with the germline gene, which may arise from a read error. The chain is built from TRBV5-1 and TRBJ2-7, with D maybe TRBD1 (5 bases). The CDR3 has 14 amino acids. Germline V gene data show CDR1 as SGHRS and CDR2 as YFSETQ. The CDR3 here is CASSRRRVSYEQYF. CDR3 DNA sequence: TGTGCCAGCAGCCGGCGCAGGGTCTCCTACGAGCAGTACTTC.

This clonotype was observed many times. The genes are TRBV4-1 and TRBJ2-7; D is ambiguous. V lost 0 bases, J lost 0 bases, and 9 bases lay in between. CDR3 length: 15 amino acids. Germline CDR1 and CDR2: MGHRA and YSYEKL. CDR3 in amino acids: CASSQDETFSYEQYF. The CDR3 nucleotides are TGCGCCAGCAGCCAAGACGAGACATTCTCCTACGAGCAGTACTTC.

As concerns this clonotype: Just one base apart from a much larger clone, this may be a read error. This chain links TRBV28 with TRBJ1-1; 8 nucleotides agree with TRBD1. CDR1 is MDHEN, CDR2 SYDVKM, per germline. V was clipped by 6 bases and J by 1 base; unmatched bases: 4. This CDR3 comprises 14 residues. CDR3 nucleotide sequence: TGTGCCAGCAGGGTGGGACAGGCGAACACTGAAGCTTTCTTT. Translating it yields CASRVGQANTEAFF.

V usage is TRBV19 and J usage is TRBJ2-7, with D perhaps matching TRBD1 (6 bases). Germline V gene sequence: CDR1 LNHDA, CDR2 SQIVND (reference sequence). The CDR3 sequence is 14 residues long. Trimming stripped 4 bases from V and 2 bases from J, with 12 bases between. DNA of the CDR3: TGTGCCAGTAGTACCGGACAGAGAGCCTACGAGCAGTACTTC. The encoded protein is CASSTGQRAYEQYF.

This clonotype has only a few counts. The chain has TRBV20-1 and TRBJ1-1, with TRBD1 matching 7 bases. Germline CDR1 is DFQATT and CDR2 is SNEGSKA (reference sequence). Germline trimming cut 4 bases from V and 1 base from J; bases unmatched to any gene: 6. The CDR3 extends over 14 amino acids. The CDR3 spells CSATKDRTNTEAFF. DNA for the CDR3: TGCAGTGCTACCAAGGACAGGACGAACACTGAAGCTTTCTTT.

The sample holds many counts of this clonotype. The rearrangement joins TRBV9 to TRBJ2-3; D unclear. V dropped 0 bases and J dropped 0 bases, with 5 bases sitting between them. The CDR3 has 14 residues. Germline V gene data show CDR1 as SGDLS and CDR2 as YYNGEE. CDR3 loop: CASSVEGSTDTQYF. Written as DNA, the CDR3 is TGTGCCAGCAGCGTAGAAGGGAGCACAGATACGCAGTATTTT.

The chain uses TRBV15 and TRBJ1-2; D gene uncertain. The V and J ends lost 0 bases and 4 bases respectively, with 9 bases between them. CDR3 size: 14 residues. Germline V lookup: CDR1 LNHNV, CDR2 YYDKDF (reference sequence). The CDR3 sequence is CATSRDVNSYGYTF. The CDR3, as DNA: TGTGCCACCAGCAGAGATGTGAATTCCTATGGCTACACCTTC.

The chain has TRBV20-1 and TRBJ2-5; D is ambiguous. The V end lost 4 bases, the J end lost 5 bases, and 11 bases lay between the germline ends. CDR1 DFQATT and CDR2 SNEGSKA come from the germline V gene (reference sequence). This CDR3 is 12 amino acids long. CDR3 loop: CSAKESWETQYF. In nucleotides, the CDR3 is TGCAGTGCTAAAGAGAGTTGGGAGACCCAGTACTTC.

This clonotype has a count of ten or more. This chain connects TRBV30 to TRBJ1-2, with D unclear. Trimming stripped 5 bases from V and 4 bases from J, with 14 bases between. The CDR3 is 13 amino acids. The V gene's germline CDR1 is GTSNPN and CDR2 SVGIG (reference sequence). The CDR3 DNA reads as TGTGCCTGGGGTACTCAGCTTCTCTATGGCTACACCTTC. Protein: CAWGTQLLYGYTF.

This clonotype was counted a few times. This chain connects TRBV3-1 to TRBJ2-1; no clear D. The DNA matches TRBJ2-5 better at its end, which makes the J call doubtful. Germline values: CDR1 LGHDT, CDR2 YNNKEL (reference sequence). The CDR3 has 14 residues. The CDR3, as DNA: TGTGCCAGCAGCAATACAGCCCAACTAGAGACCCAGTACTTC. Residues: CASSNTAQLETQYF.

This clonotype was recorded at least ten times. The V call is TRBV2, the J call TRBJ2-7; D possibly uses TRBD1 or TRBD2 (6 bases each). The CDR3 runs to 14 residues. CDR1 SNHLY and CDR2 FYNNEI come from the germline V gene. V lost 6 bases and J lost 2, with 14 bases in between. CDR3 nucleotides: TGTGCCAGCAGCCCGTGGGGGGCACCCTACGAGCAGTACTTC. Translating it yields CASSPWGAPYEQYF.

This clonotype came up many times. The DNA of the CDR3 is TGTGCCACCTATATCAGGGGGCGGGAGACCCAGTACTTC. It yields the protein CATYIRGRETQYF. The chain is built from TRBV28 and TRBJ2-5; 8 bases are a match to TRBD1. CDR3 length equals 13 residues. The V gene's germline CDR1 is MDHEN and CDR2 SYDVKM. V lost 10 bases, J lost 5 bases, and 9 bases stayed unmatched.

This clonotype was seen a handful of times. Germline and junction disagree at one end, which may indicate a read error. This chain connects TRBV10-3 to TRBJ2-1; D unclear. Germline CDR1 is ENHRY and CDR2 is SYGVKD. CDR3 length: 13 amino acids. The CDR3 protein is CATSGVPNGMEFF. CDR3 bases: TGTGCCACCAGTGGAGTCCCGAATGGTATGGAGTTCTTC.

As to this clonotype: A much larger clone lies one base from this, so it may be a read error. The rearrangement links TRBV14 to TRBJ2-3; D gene uncertain. CDR3 length: 13 residues. CDR1 and CDR2 (germline): SGHDN, FVKESK. V lost 0 bases and J lost 0, with 1 base in between. The CDR3 nucleotides read TGTGCCAGCAGCCAAGATAGCACAGATACGCAGTATTTT. This encodes CASSQDSTDTQYF.

The rearrangement joins TRBV3-1 to TRBJ1-6, with D uncertain. The CDR3 is made up of 15 amino acids. V gave up 3 bases and J gave up 3 bases, with 9 bases separating them. The germline gives CDR1 LGHDT, CDR2 YNNKEL (reference sequence). CDR3 residues: CASSHNAHYNSPLHF. The CDR3 DNA is TGTGCCAGCAGCCACAACGCCCACTATAATTCACCCCTCCACTTT.

This clonotype was seen a single time. The V gene is TRBV7-2, the J gene TRBJ2-5, with 14 bases identical to TRBD2. Trimming took 2 bases from V and 5 from J; bases not matched to a gene: 4. Per the germline V gene, CDR1 is SGHTA and CDR2 is FQGNSA. CDR3 length equals 16 residues. In DNA, the CDR3 is TGTGCCAGCAGCTTACCGACTAGCGGGGGGGGCGAGACCCAGTACTTC. Translation: CASSLPTSGGGETQYF.

The gene calls are TRBV18 and TRBJ2-7; D ambiguous. With 5 bases removed from V and 2 bases from J, the gap between germline ends came to 7 bases. The CDR3 runs 12 residues. Per the germline V gene, CDR1 is KGHSH and CDR2 is LQKENI. CDR3 coding DNA: TGTGCCAGCTCAGCTGGGCCCTACGAGCAGTACTTC. This codes for CASSAGPYEQYF.

The chain employs TRBV19 and TRBJ1-4; D remains ambiguous. Looked up from germline, CDR1 is LNHDA and CDR2 is SQIVND (reference sequence). Trimming pared 2 bases from V and 7 bases from J, leaving 8 bases between. CDR3 length: 13 residues. In DNA form, the CDR3 reads TGTGCCAGTAGTATAAGTCAAGGTGAAAAACTGTTTTTT. Its translation is CASSISQGEKLFF.

This rearrangement joins TRBV6-5 to TRBJ2-1, with D unresolved. The length of the CDR3 is 14 residues. Germline lookup yields CDR1 MNHEY and CDR2 SVGAGI. Trimming pared 0 bases from V and 3 bases from J, leaving 6 bases between. This CDR3 is CASSYSALYNEQFF. As DNA, the CDR3 is TGTGCCAGCAGTTACTCGGCACTCTACAATGAGCAGTTCTTC.

This clonotype was seen ten or more times. J is TRBJ1-1 and V is TRBV12-3 or TRBV12-4, with TRBD1 matching over 7 bases. The CDR3 contains 16 residues. With V trimmed by 6 bases and J by 1 base, 11 bases remained unmatched. The CDR3 nucleotides are TGTGCCAGCAGCCCACCGACAGGGTCCGGGAACACTGAAGCTTTCTTT. Its protein is CASSPPTGSGNTEAFF.

V usage is TRBV7-9 and J usage is TRBJ1-2; D ambiguous. CDR3 length: 12 residues. CDR1 is SEHNR, CDR2 FQNEAQ, per germline (reference sequence). The V gene lost 6 bases and the J gene lost 9 bases, with 14 bases spanning the gap. CDR3 sequence reads: CASRKAGVRYTF. The CDR3 coding sequence is TGTGCCAGCAGGAAGGCGGGAGTTCGCTACACCTTC.